Below are 20 T cell receptor beta chains sequenced from a single sample in a study of blood T cell repertoires in COVID-19. The repertoire was sequenced with immunoSEQ multiplex PCR; TCRdb's copy has only in-frame clones and lacks some. This sample has roughly 150,000 clones, with approximately 86% found just once. The sequenced sample was peripheral blood. These TCRs come from a man older than 75 with COVID-19, enrolled during active disease.

The chain recombines TRBV2 with TRBJ2-2, with 11 bases identical to TRBD2. Losses at the gene ends were 4 bases for V and 8 bases for J; bases not matched to a gene: 6. The CDR3 is made up of 15 amino acids. Germline lookup yields CDR1 SNHLY and CDR2 FYNNEI. The DNA of the CDR3 is TGTGCCAGCAGTGGGCTAGCGGGGGGCCCAGGGGAGCTGTTTTTT. Translated: CASSGLAGGPGELFF.

The V and J genes are TRBV2 and TRBJ2-5; 7 positions match TRBD2. The CDR3 runs 13 residues. J lost 1 base, V lost 6 bases, and 2 bases had no gene match. Germline-derived CDR1 and CDR2 are SNHLY and FYNNEI. CDR3 loop: CASRSSGQETQYF. The DNA for the CDR3 is TGTGCCAGCAGGTCTAGCGGCCAAGAGACCCAGTACTTC.

The V call is TRBV6-4, the J call TRBJ2-5, with 7 bases identical to TRBD1. This CDR3 is built from 17 residues. CDR1 and CDR2 from the germline V gene are MRHNA and SNTAGT. With 3 bases clipped from V and 3 bases from J, the junction kept 13 bases outside the gene matches. Here the CDR3 DNA reads TGTGCCAGCAGTGATGCGACTAAGGGGGCGCATAAAGAGACCCAGTACTTC. Its translation is CASSDATKGAHKETQYF.

V usage is TRBV11-2 and J usage is TRBJ1-2; maybe TRBD1 (5 bases). CDR1 and CDR2 from the germline V gene are SGHAT and FQNNGV. There are 16 residues in the CDR3. V was cut by 7 bases and J by 2 bases, with 20 bases left in between. This CDR3 is CASTSLYFNRNYGYTF. The CDR3 DNA reads TGTGCCAGCACCAGCTTATATTTTAACAGGAACTATGGCTACACCTTC.

The rearrangement uses TRBV9 and TRBJ2-3; D remains unclear. Trimming pared 3 bases from V and 6 bases from J, leaving 14 bases between. The CDR3 length is 14 residues. CDR1 is SGDLS, CDR2 YYNGEE, per germline. CDR3 nucleotide sequence: TGTGCCAGCAGCGCCCACCGAGGCGGTGATACGCAGTATTTT. Its translation is CASSAHRGGDTQYF.

The genes are TRBV29-1 and TRBJ2-7; 8 nucleotides agree with TRBD1. Germline V gene sequence: CDR1 SQVTM, CDR2 ANQGSEA. This CDR3 has 12 residues. With 3 bases clipped from V and 6 bases from J, the junction kept 4 bases outside the gene matches. CDR3 protein: CSVEAGGGEQYF. The CDR3 DNA reads as TGCAGCGTTGAGGCAGGGGGCGGCGAGCAGTACTTC.

The chain is built from TRBV12-5 and TRBJ2-2; TRBD1 is a possible D gene (6 bases). There are 16 residues in the CDR3. Trimming pared 6 bases from V and 1 base from J, leaving 15 bases between. The V gene's germline CDR1 is LGHNT and CDR2 FRNRAP. For the CDR3, the DNA is TGTGCTAGTGGGACGAACAGGGTCCAGAACACCGGGGAGCTGTTTTTT. This translates into CASGTNRVQNTGELFF.

The chain couples TRBV12-3 or TRBV12-4 to TRBJ2-7; no clear D. The germline V and J ends were trimmed by 5 bases and 3 bases, with 5 bases remaining between them. The CDR3 runs to 11 residues. CDR3 region: CASSQYYEQYF. For the CDR3, the DNA is TGTGCCAGCAGTCAGTACTACGAGCAGTACTTC.

V usage is TRBV5-6 and J usage is TRBJ1-4; maybe TRBD1 (6 bases). CDR1 and CDR2 from the germline V gene are SGHDT and YYEEEE. V gave up 5 bases and J gave up 4 bases, with 18 bases separating them. The CDR3 sequence is 16 residues long. CDR3 DNA: TGTGCCAGCAGTTTCGAAGGGGGACAAGATAATGAAAAACTGTTTTTT. Its translation: CASSFEGGQDNEKLFF.

The chain recombines TRBV7-2 with TRBJ1-6, with a weak D call TRBD1 (6 bases). Germline CDR1 and CDR2: SGHTA and FQGNSA. The CDR3 runs to 14 residues. V lost 5 bases and J 6 bases, leaving 11 bases between the germline ends. The CDR3, as DNA: TGTGCCAGCAGCCCCGGACAGCTTAATTCACCCCTCCACTTT. This gives the protein CASSPGQLNSPLHF.

The chain employs TRBV7-8 and TRBJ2-7; tentatively, D is TRBD1 (5 bases). Trimming removed 5 bases from V and 6 bases from J, with 17 bases in between. Looked up from germline, CDR1 is SGHVS and CDR2 is FQNEAQ. The CDR3 is 14 amino acids. The CDR3 loop is CASSRPADSREQYF. The CDR3, as DNA: TGTGCCAGCAGCCGACCCGCAGACAGCCGCGAGCAGTACTTC.

This sequence joins TRBV29-1 and TRBJ2-7, with 7 bases matching TRBD1. Germline V gene data show CDR1 as SQVTM and CDR2 as ANQGSEA. Germline trimming cut 6 bases from V and 9 bases from J; bases unmatched to any gene: 11. The CDR3 loop spans 12 amino acids. The CDR3 spells CSVARQGSAQYF. Written as DNA, the CDR3 is TGCAGCGTAGCGCGACAGGGATCGGCGCAGTACTTC.

The V call is TRBV19, the J call TRBJ2-1, with D perhaps TRBD1 (6 bases). The V and J ends lost 8 bases and 8 bases respectively, with 25 bases between them. Germline CDR1 reads LNHDA; CDR2 reads SQIVND (reference sequence). The CDR3 consists of 16 residues. The CDR3 sequence: CASARSGVSMFDEQFF. CDR3 in DNA: TGTGCCAGTGCCAGATCAGGGGTTTCTATGTTCGATGAGCAGTTCTTC.

The V and J genes are TRBV5-1 and TRBJ2-5, with 11 bases lining up with TRBD2. J gave up 5 bases and V 0 bases, and 6 bases lay outside the gene matches. There are 16 residues in the CDR3. Germline V gene sequence: CDR1 SGHRS, CDR2 YFSETQ. The CDR3 coding sequence is TGCGCCAGCAGCTTGGGGCTAGCGGGGGGCCGTGAGACCCAGTACTTC. It codes for CASSLGLAGGRETQYF.

V and J are TRBV7-6 and TRBJ1-2; maybe TRBD1 (6 bases). From germline, CDR1 is SGHVS and CDR2 FNYEAQ. The CDR3 loop spans 15 amino acids. Trimming removed 5 bases at V and 2 bases at J, with 15 bases between. The CDR3 nucleotides are TGTGCCAGCAGCCCCGGAAACAGGGAAAACTATGGCTACACCTTC. Protein: CASSPGNRENYGYTF.

This chain links TRBV2 with TRBJ1-6; D unclear. V dropped 3 bases and J dropped 11 bases, with 8 bases sitting between them. CDR1 and CDR2 (germline): SNHLY, FYNNEI. The CDR3 is 12 residues long. The CDR3 protein is CASSDQATPLHF. In DNA, the CDR3 is TGTGCCAGCAGTGACCAGGCAACACCCCTCCACTTT. Combining the CDR3 with reference TRBV2 and TRBJ1-6 gives the whole variable domain EPEVTQTPSHQVTQMGQEVILRCVPISNHLYFYWYRQILGQKVEFLVSFYNNEISEKSEIFDDQFSVERPDGSNFTLKIRSTKLEDSAMYFCASSDQATPLHFGNGTRLTVT.

The chain is built from TRBV5-6 and TRBJ1-6; 7 bases are a match to TRBD1. There are 15 residues in the CDR3. V lost 0 bases to trimming and J lost 7 bases; unmatched junction nucleotides: 4. CDR1 SGHDT and CDR2 YYEEEE come from the germline V gene. This chain's CDR3 is CASSLERGRNSPLHF. In DNA, the CDR3 is TGTGCCAGCAGCTTGGAGAGGGGGCGAAATTCACCCCTCCACTTT.

The rearrangement links TRBV24-1 to TRBJ1-3, with no clear D. V was trimmed by 8 bases and J by 0 bases, leaving 16 bases between them. Germline CDR1 reads KGHDR; CDR2 reads SFDVKD. CDR3 length: 16 amino acids. This CDR3 is CATKSVTECSGNTIYF. CDR3 sequence (DNA): TGTGCCACCAAGTCCGTCACAGAGTGCTCTGGAAACACCATATATTTT.

This chain links TRBV3-1 (or the pseudogene TRBV3-2) with TRBJ1-4; D remains unclear. The germline V gene has CDR1 LGHDT and CDR2 YNNKEL (reference sequence). V gave up 2 bases and J gave up 0 bases, with 4 bases separating them. The CDR3 is 14 amino acids. This CDR3 is CASSQQATNEKLFF. The DNA of the CDR3 is TGTGCCAGCAGCCAACAGGCAACTAATGAAAAACTGTTTTTT.

This clone was seen only once. This chain links TRBV9 with TRBJ1-3, with TRBD1 as a possible D gene (5 bases). This CDR3 is built from 16 residues. Trimming removed 1 base at V and 2 bases at J, with 13 bases between. Germline CDR1 reads SGDLS; CDR2 reads YYNGEE. The CDR3: CASSVPTTVAGNTIYF. The CDR3 DNA follows: TGTGCCAGCAGCGTACCGACGACAGTCGCTGGAAACACCATATATTTT.